A selection of T cell receptor beta chains follows, all from one sample in a study of blood T cell repertoires in COVID-19. TCRdb's copy holds only in-frame clones and misses some; the assay was immunoSEQ multiplex PCR. The data contain under 350,000 clones, 86% of them seen just once; the ten biggest clones take up about 4%. The source material was peripheral blood. The source is a man in his late teens or twenties with active or convalescent COVID-19. The CDR3 runs from the conserved cysteine through the conserved F or W. D genes are given only for firm matches.

v_gene	d_gene	j_gene	CDR3nt	CDR3aa
TRBV4-1	TRBD2	TRBJ2-7	TGCGCCAGCAGCCCTCGAACTAGCGGGAGTTTACACGAGCAGTACTTC	CASSPRTSGSLHEQYF
TRBV25-1	-	TRBJ2-2	TGTGCCAGCAGTGAATCCTCATATATGACTGGGTCCGGGGAGCTGTTTTTT	CASSESSYMTGSGELFF
TRBV7-2	TRBD2	TRBJ2-7	TGTGCCAGCAGCACCTACCCAAGAACCCCAGCGGGGGGTCCCGAGCAGTACTTC	CASSTYPRTPAGGPEQYF
TRBV13	TRBD2	TRBJ2-3	TGTGCCAGCAGCTCCCAGCTAGCGGGGATCACAGATACGCAGTATTTT	CASSSQLAGITDTQYF
TRBV25-1	TRBD1	TRBJ1-2	TGTGCCAGCAGTGAGGGGACAGACTATGGCTACACCTTC	CASSEGTDYGYTF
TRBV7-9	-	TRBJ2-2	TGTGCCAGCAGCTTACGGCTAGTTGCGGGGGAGCTGTTTTTT	CASSLRLVAGELFF
TRBV10-1	-	TRBJ1-2	TGCGCCAGCAGGCACCCGAGAGCGGTTAGTGGCTACACCTTC	CASRHPRAVSGYTF
TRBV11-2	-	TRBJ2-3	TGTGCCAGCAGCTCCCGCGGAGATACGCAGTATTTT	CASSSRGDTQYF
TRBV18	-	TRBJ2-5	TGTGCCAGCTCCCCAAGTTCGGGGGTGGAGACCCAGTACTTC	CASSPSSGVETQYF
TRBV11-3	-	TRBJ1-1	TGTGCCAGCAGCTCCGCGACAGGTGAAGCTTTCTTT	CASSSATGEAFF